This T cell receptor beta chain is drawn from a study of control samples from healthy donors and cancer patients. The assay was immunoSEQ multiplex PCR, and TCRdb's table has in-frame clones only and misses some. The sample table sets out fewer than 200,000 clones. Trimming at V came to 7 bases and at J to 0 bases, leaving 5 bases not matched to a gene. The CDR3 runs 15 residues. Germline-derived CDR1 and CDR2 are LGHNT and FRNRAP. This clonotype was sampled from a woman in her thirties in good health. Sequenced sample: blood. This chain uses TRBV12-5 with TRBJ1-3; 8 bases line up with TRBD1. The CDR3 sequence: CASAVGQGSGNTIYF. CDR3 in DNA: TGTGCTAGTGCCGTCGGACAGGGCTCTGGAAACACCATATATTTT.